This T cell receptor beta chain was observed in a study of cytomegalovirus exposure and HLA in healthy donors. Points from the study as a whole: Three chains tied to CMV proved CMV antigen-specific in vitro. Listed as cytomegalovirus-associated were over 150 TCR beta chains. For most subjects, TCR beta sequences were reported to predict HLA-A and HLA-B alleles with accuracy.

Use of 60 Vbeta and 13 Jbeta primers characterized the PCR. Sequencing used immunoSEQ multiplex PCR; TCRdb keeps in-frame clones, though not all of them. The profile shows 110,000 or so clones, over 65% of them singletons. As to this clone: No antigen is known for it.

The material sequenced was PBMCs. The TCR originated in a female donor in good health and CMV-seronegative.

CDR3: CATSRVRGSGNTIYF. DNA for the CDR3: TGTGCCACCAGCAGAGTAAGGGGCTCTGGAAACACCATATATTTT. The chain carries TRBV15 and TRBJ1-3; maybe TRBD1 (5 bases). V gave up 1 base and J gave up 0 bases, with 7 bases separating them. CDR1 LNHNV and CDR2 YYDKDF come from the germline V gene (reference sequence). This CDR3 has 15 amino acids.